One and the same sample provided the 23 T cell receptor beta chains below, sequenced in a study of CD8 T cells in ankylosing spondylitis (dated by TCRdb to about 2017). The method was 5' RACE. Sequencing relied on an Illumina HiSeq 2500. TCRdb's own reprocessing of the public reads used fastp at Q25 and MiXCR and kept productive beta chains. Entries are consolidated by CDR3 protein sequence, retaining the most common genes and DNA. For this sample the table gives about 130,000 distinct CDR3 sequences, of which around 9% were detected only once. Approximately 3.4% of the sample is taken by the ten largest. Sequenced: blood, either unsorted or a sorted T cell fraction (not recorded which). The origin of the receptors is a male donor with ankylosing spondylitis or in good health (not recorded which).

This clonotype occurred many times. The chain combines TRBV5-1 with TRBJ2-6; 8 bases match TRBD2. Germline trimming cut 4 bases from V and 12 bases from J; bases unmatched to any gene: 9. CDR3 length: 14 residues. The germline V gene encodes CDR1 SGHRS and CDR2 YFSETQ. CDR3 nucleotides: TGCGCCAGCAGCGGACCCGGGACTAGGGGCGTCCTGACTTTC. It is translated as CASSGPGTRGVLTF.

This clonotype was found many times. The V gene is TRBV12-3 or TRBV12-4, the J gene TRBJ2-3; D not certain. This CDR3 region has 17 residues. V lost 0 bases to trimming and J lost 0 bases, with 13 bases between them. Here the CDR3 reads CASSLAFLVPSTDTQYF. CDR3 bases: TGTGCCAGCAGTTTAGCGTTTTTAGTTCCAAGCACAGATACGCAGTATTTT.

There are many counts of this clonotype. The chain carries TRBV7-8 and TRBJ2-2; a possible D gene is TRBD2 (5 bases). Germline V gene data show CDR1 as SGHVS and CDR2 as FQNEAQ. The CDR3 consists of 15 residues. Trimming pared 5 bases from V and 0 bases from J, leaving 10 bases between. CDR3 region: CASSRTLSNTGELFF. The DNA for the CDR3 is TGTGCCAGCAGCCGGACTCTCTCGAACACCGGGGAGCTGTTTTTT.

This clonotype appeared many times. The chain couples TRBV7-2 to TRBJ2-3, with a weak D call TRBD1 (5 bases). V was trimmed by 2 bases and J by 6 bases, leaving 9 bases between them. This CDR3 contains 13 residues. Per the germline V gene, CDR1 is SGHTA and CDR2 is FQGNSA. CDR3 residues: CASSLQGQDTQYF. CDR3 in DNA: TGTGCCAGCAGCTTACAGGGTCAGGATACGCAGTATTTT.

The rearrangement uses TRBV28 and TRBJ2-3, with 10 bases matching TRBD2. V trimming: 3 bases; J trimming: 1 base; junction bases outside the gene matches: 7. The germline V gene has CDR1 MDHEN and CDR2 SYDVKM. The CDR3 has 17 amino acids. CDR3 in amino acids: CASSFPTGLAGTDTQYF. In nucleotides, the CDR3 is TGTGCCAGCAGTTTTCCCACCGGACTAGCGGGCACAGATACGCAGTATTTT.

The rearrangement joins TRBV2 to TRBJ2-1; D is perhaps TRBD1 (5 bases). The CDR3 totals 14 residues. V lost 7 bases and J lost 4, with 14 bases in between. Germline CDR1 is SNHLY and CDR2 is FYNNEI. The chain's CDR3 is CASIGQGRYNEQFF. DNA for the CDR3: TGTGCCAGCATTGGGCAGGGCAGGTACAATGAGCAGTTCTTC.

This rearrangement joins TRBV6-1 to TRBJ1-4, with D possibly being TRBD1 (6 bases). This CDR3 region has 16 residues. Trimming shortened V by 11 bases and J by 8 bases, and 27 bases separated the two germline ends. From germline, CDR1 is MNHNS and CDR2 SASEGT. CDR3 DNA: TGTGCCGGCTCTTGCCGGAAAGGGGGTAGAGAGGAAAAACTGTTTTTT. It codes for CAGSCRKGGREEKLFF.

The rearrangement uses TRBV5-1 and TRBJ2-7, with 8 bases that match TRBD1. The CDR3 loop spans 15 amino acids. Unmatched junction bases numbered 4, after V lost 0 bases and J lost 2 bases. CDR1 is SGHRS, CDR2 YFSETQ, per germline. The CDR3 is CASSLGGTGAYEQYF. CDR3 sequence (DNA): TGCGCCAGCAGCTTGGGGGGGACAGGAGCCTACGAGCAGTACTTC. The full variable domain, with the rest looked up from reference TRBV5-1 and TRBJ2-7, is KAGVTQTPRYLIKTRGQQVTLSCSPISGHRSVSWYQQTPGQGLQFLFEYFSETQRNKGNFPGRFSGRQFSNSRSEMNVSTLELGDSALYLCASSLGGTGAYEQYFGPGTRLTVT.

At least ten counts were recorded for this clonotype. The chain uses TRBV19 and TRBJ1-2; 8 bases fit TRBD1. The CDR3 is 15 amino acids. CDR1 is LNHDA and CDR2 is SQIVND in the germline V gene (reference sequence). V was pared by 3 bases and J by 4 bases, with 7 bases of the junction left unmatched. The DNA for the CDR3 is TGTGCCAGTAGTATCCTCGGACAGGGATTCTATGGCTACACCTTC. Its translation is CASSILGQGFYGYTF.

This clonotype was observed many times. The gene calls are TRBV20-1 and TRBJ2-5; TRBD2 matches at 9 bases. V was pared by 3 bases and J by 0 bases, with 8 bases of the junction left unmatched. The CDR3 spans 16 residues. Germline-derived CDR1 and CDR2 are DFQATT and SNEGSKA (reference sequence). Here the CDR3 DNA reads TGCAGTGCTAGCGGCGGGCTAGCGGGGTACCAAGAGACCCAGTACTTC. Translated: CSASGGLAGYQETQYF.

The table lists this clonotype with many counts. V gene TRBV28 combines with J gene TRBJ2-7; D perhaps matches TRBD1 (6 bases). The germline V and J ends were trimmed by 4 bases and 2 bases, with 12 bases remaining between them. There are 14 residues in the CDR3. Germline V gives CDR1 MDHEN, CDR2 SYDVKM. CDR3 sequence reads: CASSSSDSPYEQYF. In DNA, the CDR3 is TGTGCCAGCAGTTCATCGGACAGCCCCTACGAGCAGTACTTC.

This chain uses TRBV12-3 or TRBV12-4 with TRBJ2-2; the match to TRBD2 covers 7 bases. V gave up 6 bases and J gave up 2 bases; unmatched junction bases: 18. The CDR3 loop spans 19 amino acids. This CDR3 is CASSRSGAMGRVNTGELFF. The CDR3 DNA reads TGTGCCAGCAGCCGAAGTGGGGCCATGGGGAGGGTTAACACCGGGGAGCTGTTTTTT.

This clonotype appeared many times. The V and J genes are TRBV28 and TRBJ2-4; D gene unclear. Germline CDR1 reads MDHEN; CDR2 reads SYDVKM. V was trimmed by 3 bases and J by 8 bases, leaving 11 bases between them. The CDR3 consists of 13 residues. As DNA, the CDR3 is TGTGCCAGCAGTTTTTCCGGTGGTGACATTCAGTACTTC. Translation gives CASSFSGGDIQYF.

The table lists this clonotype with many counts. This chain joins TRBV6-1 and TRBJ1-6; 9 bases map to TRBD1. Germline V gene sequence: CDR1 MNHNS, CDR2 SASEGT. J lost 10 bases, V lost 7 bases, and 14 bases had no gene match. This CDR3 contains 16 residues. CDR3 loop: CASKKTGGTLGSPLHF. CDR3 in DNA: TGTGCCAGCAAGAAGACAGGGGGTACCTTAGGGTCACCCCTCCACTTT.

This clonotype was seen ten or more times. This sequence joins TRBV12-3 or TRBV12-4 and TRBJ2-1; 10 positions agree with TRBD2. This CDR3 spans 15 amino acids. After removal of 6 bases from V and 8 bases from J, the junction contained 10 bases not matched to a gene. The DNA of the CDR3 is TGTGCCAGCAGCCTAAGCGGGAGGGCCCTCGATGAGCAGTTCTTC. Protein: CASSLSGRALDEQFF.

The rearrangement links TRBV12-3 or TRBV12-4 to TRBJ2-7; TRBD1 matches at 8 bases. CDR3 length equals 14 residues. J lost 3 bases, V lost 5 bases, and 6 bases had no gene match. CDR3 bases: TGTGCCAGCAGTGCGGGACAGGCCTTCTACGAGCAGTACTTC. Translating it yields CASSAGQAFYEQYF.

This sequence joins TRBV5-1 and TRBJ2-6; 7 bases are shared with TRBD1. Trimming took 2 bases from V and 1 from J; bases not matched to a gene: 12. The germline CDR1 and CDR2 sequences are SGHRS and YFSETQ. This CDR3 region has 19 residues. Written as DNA, the CDR3 is TGCGCCAGCAGCTTCGGCGTCCAGACAGGGTTTTCTGGGGCCAACGTCCTGACTTTC. Amino acids: CASSFGVQTGFSGANVLTF.

Ten or more counts support this clonotype. This chain joins TRBV5-1 and TRBJ2-3; no firm D call. Per the germline V gene, CDR1 is SGHRS and CDR2 is YFSETQ. CDR3 length: 15 residues. With 0 bases removed from V and 5 bases from J, the gap between germline ends came to 13 bases. The CDR3 reads CASSLEFEILDTQYF. The CDR3 nucleotides are TGCGCCAGCAGCTTGGAGTTCGAGATATTAGATACGCAGTATTTT.

There are many counts of this clonotype. The chain couples TRBV25-1 to TRBJ1-1, with TRBD1 matching 7 bases. V trimming: 1 base; J trimming: 1 base; junction bases outside the gene matches: 0. The CDR3 spans 14 residues. Germline-derived CDR1 and CDR2 are MGHDK and SYGVNS. CDR3 in DNA: TGTGCCAGCAGTGAATGGGACAGGAACACTGAAGCTTTCTTT. It encodes CASSEWDRNTEAFF. The whole variable domain, filled in from reference TRBV25-1 and TRBJ1-1, reads EADIYQTPRYLVIGTGKKITLECSQTMGHDKMYWYQQDPGMELHLIHYSYGVNSTEKGDLSSESTVSRIRTEHFPLTLESARPSHTSQYLCASSEWDRNTEAFFGQGTRLTVV.

This chain links TRBV24-1 with TRBJ2-1; 9 bases map to TRBD2. The trim removed 3 bases at V and 3 bases at J, leaving 5 bases unmatched. This CDR3 has 16 residues. From germline, CDR1 is KGHDR and CDR2 SFDVKD. The CDR3 DNA reads TGTGCCACCAGTGATCAGACTAGCGGAGTCTACAATGAGCAGTTCTTC. Encoded protein: CATSDQTSGVYNEQFF.

The table lists this clonotype with many counts. The chain links TRBV2 to TRBJ1-5; D is unclear. The CDR3 is 12 residues long. V lost 6 bases and J 3 bases, leaving 6 bases between the germline ends. The germline gives CDR1 SNHLY, CDR2 FYNNEI. CDR3 residues: CASRGSNQPQHF. The DNA of the CDR3 is TGTGCCAGCAGAGGGTCCAATCAGCCCCAGCATTTT.

This clonotype showed up many times. V and J are TRBV20-1 and TRBJ2-1, with 11 bases fitting TRBD2. The V segment lost 0 bases and the J segment 6 bases; nucleotides outside the gene matches: 4. Germline V gives CDR1 DFQATT, CDR2 SNEGSKA (reference sequence). The CDR3 has 15 residues. The CDR3 DNA reads as TGCAGTGCTAGAGATCCCGGACTAGCGGGCAATGAGCAGTTCTTC. Its protein product is CSARDPGLAGNEQFF.

Many counts were recorded for this clonotype. The rearrangement uses TRBV9 and TRBJ2-2; no firm D call. CDR3 length: 14 residues. Germline V gene data show CDR1 as SGDLS and CDR2 as YYNGEE. The ends were cut back, 4 bases at V and 0 bases at J, with 7 bases in the middle. This CDR3 reads CASSFGSNTGELFF. In DNA, the CDR3 is TGTGCCAGCAGCTTTGGATCGAACACCGGGGAGCTGTTTTTT.